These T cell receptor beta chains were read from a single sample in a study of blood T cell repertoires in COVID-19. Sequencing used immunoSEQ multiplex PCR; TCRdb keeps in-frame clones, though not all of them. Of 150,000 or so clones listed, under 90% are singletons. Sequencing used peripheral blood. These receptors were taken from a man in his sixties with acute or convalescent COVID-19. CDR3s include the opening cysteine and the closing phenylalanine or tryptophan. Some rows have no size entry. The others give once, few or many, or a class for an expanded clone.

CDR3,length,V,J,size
CASSVGQGRYEQYF,14,TRBV9,TRBJ2-7,NA
CASSMKGAAGANVLTF,16,TRBV19,TRBJ2-6,NA
CASSHTGTGNGYTF,14,TRBV19,TRBJ1-2,NA
CAHSRLYQSYGYTF,14,TRBV6-5,TRBJ1-2,NA
CASSLAVLQGNGELFF,16,TRBV7-9,TRBJ2-2,NA
CSASPRNEKLFF,12,TRBV20-1,TRBJ1-4,NA
CATSRTGGGWEKLFF,15,TRBV15,TRBJ1-4,NA
CASGRTGTDSPLHF,14,TRBV19,TRBJ1-6,NA
CASSLSSGGAGDTQYF,16,TRBV11-2,TRBJ2-3,NA
CASSSELSVIEIQFF,15,TRBV6-2/TRBV6-3,TRBJ2-1,NA
CASSLSGGAYEQYF,14,TRBV5-1,TRBJ2-7,few
CASSLELARTGELFF,15,TRBV5-4,TRBJ2-2,NA
CASSREVGGYTF,12,TRBV6-2/TRBV6-3,TRBJ1-2,NA
CASSLGDRGLQETQYF,16,TRBV7-9,TRBJ2-5,NA
CASSPGGGHEQYF,13,TRBV21-1,TRBJ2-7,NA
CASSKVSAGRRSTNEKLFF,19,TRBV21-1,TRBJ1-4,few
CAIYRGDGEAFF,12,TRBV10-3,TRBJ1-1,few
CASRSEDRGDAFF,13,TRBV7-9,TRBJ1-1,NA
CASSLRGGATDTQYF,15,TRBV7-2,TRBJ2-3,NA
CASRLRQGPNEKLFF,15,TRBV19,TRBJ1-4,few
CASSRAGRVPEAFF,14,TRBV5-1,TRBJ1-1,NA
CASSPEQGSDTDTQYF,16,TRBV3-1/TRBV3-2,TRBJ2-3,NA
CASSLARGRNTGELFF,16,TRBV11-2,TRBJ2-2,NA
CASSFGNQPQHF,12,TRBV28,TRBJ1-5,NA
CASSLGLAGNEQFF,14,TRBV5-4,TRBJ2-1,NA
CASSRGTGNTGELFF,15,TRBV4-1,TRBJ2-2,NA
CASSTGAGGYTF,12,TRBV19,TRBJ1-2,NA
CASSPLGGGRGEQYF,15,TRBV7-2,TRBJ2-7,NA
CASSAGTGINQPQHF,15,TRBV7-2,TRBJ1-5,NA
CASSQDAGVETQYF,14,TRBV3-1/TRBV3-2,TRBJ2-5,NA
CASMVLGELFF,11,TRBV10-2,TRBJ2-2,NA
CASSQGLAGTDTQYF,15,TRBV4-1,TRBJ2-3,NA
CASSSGQGINYGYTF,15,TRBV5-4,TRBJ1-2,NA
CASSQPGTGTYEQYF,15,TRBV7-9,TRBJ2-7,NA
CASSFVNTEAFF,12,TRBV7-3,TRBJ1-1,NA
CASSRAGDYGYTF,13,TRBV6-2/TRBV6-3,TRBJ1-2,NA
CASSTPHGRAYEQYF,15,TRBV19,TRBJ2-7,NA
CASSQSGTGKQEKLFF,16,TRBV28,TRBJ1-4,NA
CASSLDRGMGGYTF,14,TRBV9,TRBJ1-2,NA
CATSRDRGTYGHTQYF,16,TRBV15,TRBJ2-3,NA
CASSDRTGGYSNQPQHF,17,TRBV6-1,TRBJ1-5,NA
CASSFRSRGRTGFEKLFF,18,TRBV28,TRBJ1-4,NA
CASGSRQTNEKLFF,14,TRBV12-5,TRBJ1-4,NA
CASSSRDRMNTEAFF,15,TRBV7-2,TRBJ1-1,NA
CASSPQGPTAFF,12,TRBV18,TRBJ1-1,NA